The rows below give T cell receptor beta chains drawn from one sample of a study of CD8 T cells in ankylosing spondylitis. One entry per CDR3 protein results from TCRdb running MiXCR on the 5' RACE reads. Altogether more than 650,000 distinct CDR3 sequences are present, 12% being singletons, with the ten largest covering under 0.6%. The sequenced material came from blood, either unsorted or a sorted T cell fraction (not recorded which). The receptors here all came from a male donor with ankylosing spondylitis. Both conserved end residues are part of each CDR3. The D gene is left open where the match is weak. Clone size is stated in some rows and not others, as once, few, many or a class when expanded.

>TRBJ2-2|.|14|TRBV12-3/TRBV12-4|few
TGTGCCAGCAGTTTAGAAGGGGTTGGCGGGGAGCTGTTTTTT
CASSLEGVGGELFF
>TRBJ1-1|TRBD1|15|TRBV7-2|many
TGTGCCAGCAGCCGGCAGGGGGCTTTGGGCACTGAAGCTTTCTTT
CASSRQGALGTEAFF
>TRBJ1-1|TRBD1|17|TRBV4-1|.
TGTGCCATGAGCCTCGGGCCCCGACAGGGCATGAACACTGAAGCTTTCTTT
CAMSLGPRQGMNTEAFF
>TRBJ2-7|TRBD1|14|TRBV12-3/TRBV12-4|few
TGTGCCAGCAGCCGGGGACAGCCCATGTACGAGCAGTACTTC
CASSRGQPMYEQYF
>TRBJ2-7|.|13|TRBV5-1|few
TGCGCCAGCAGCTTGGCCATCAGGGACGAGCAGTACTTC
CASSLAIRDEQYF
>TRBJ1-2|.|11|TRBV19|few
TGTGCCAGCGGACTGAACTACGGCTACACCTTC
CASGLNYGYTF
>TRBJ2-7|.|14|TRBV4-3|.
TGCGCCAGCAGCCAAGACGTAACAGGGTGGGAGCAGTACTTC
CASSQDVTGWEQYF
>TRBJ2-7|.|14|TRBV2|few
TGTGCCAGCAGTACCGGACTTGCCCATCGAGAGCAGTACTTC
CASSTGLAHREQYF
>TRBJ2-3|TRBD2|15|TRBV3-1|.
TGTGCCAGCAGCAACCGAGCGGGAGGAACAGATACGCAGTATTTT
CASSNRAGGTDTQYF
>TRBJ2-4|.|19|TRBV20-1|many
TGCAGTGCTAGAGATACCGCCTCGAGTAGTAGGTTAACCAAAAACATTCAGTACTTC
CSARDTASSSRLTKNIQYF
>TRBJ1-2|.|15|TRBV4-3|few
TGCGCCAGCAGCCAGCGTGTGGGGTTAGATTATGGCTACACCTTC
CASSQRVGLDYGYTF
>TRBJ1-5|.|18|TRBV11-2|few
TGTGCCAGCAGCCCAAAGGTTCTGGGGGCTACTGGCAATCAGCCCCAGCATTTT
CASSPKVLGATGNQPQHF
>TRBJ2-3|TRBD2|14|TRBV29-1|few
TGCAGCGTTGGTCGGACTAGCGGGGGGCATACGCAGTATTTT
CSVGRTSGGHTQYF
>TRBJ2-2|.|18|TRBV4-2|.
TGTGCCAGCAGCCACCATCGGCTCAGGCCCTCGGAGGCCGGGGAGCTGTTTTTT
CASSHHRLRPSEAGELFF
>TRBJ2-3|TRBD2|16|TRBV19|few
TGTGCCAGTAGTATTACGCTGCGGGAGGGGATAGATACGCAGTATTTT
CASSITLREGIDTQYF
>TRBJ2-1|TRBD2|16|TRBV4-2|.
TGTGCCAGCAGCCAAGAAATAGGGTCCCTCGGCGGGGGGTCGATCTTC
CASSQEIGSLGGGSIF
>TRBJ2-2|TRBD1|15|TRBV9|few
TGTGCCAGCAGCGTAATGGGACAGTACACCGGGGAGCTGTTTTTT
CASSVMGQYTGELFF
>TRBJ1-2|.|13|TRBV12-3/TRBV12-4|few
TGTGCCAGCAGTTTGACGGACCCGGGTGGCTACACCTTC
CASSLTDPGGYTF
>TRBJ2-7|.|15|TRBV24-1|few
TGTGCCACCAGTGATACCGGGACGCCTCCCCACGAGCAGTACTTC
CATSDTGTPPHEQYF
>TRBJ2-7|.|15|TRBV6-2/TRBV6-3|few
TGTGCCAGCAGTTACGACAGGCGCCTTTACTACGAGCAGTACTTC
CASSYDRRLYYEQYF
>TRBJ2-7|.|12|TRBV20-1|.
TGCAGTGCTAGACAGACTAGTAGTTATGAGTACTTC
CSARQTSSYEYF
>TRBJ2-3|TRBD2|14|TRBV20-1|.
TGCAGTGCTAGCGCGGGAGGGCCGGTAGATACGCAGTATTTT
CSASAGGPVDTQYF
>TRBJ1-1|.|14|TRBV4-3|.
TGCGCCAGCAGCCAAGCTCATATGAACACTGAAGCTTTCTTT
CASSQAHMNTEAFF
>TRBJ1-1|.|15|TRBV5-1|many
TGCGCCAGCAGCTTGGTTGAGACAGCGCTTACTGAAGCTTTCTTT
CASSLVETALTEAFF
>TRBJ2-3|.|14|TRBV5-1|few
TGCGCCAGCAGCCTGGATCCTATTACAGATACGCAGTATTTT
CASSLDPITDTQYF
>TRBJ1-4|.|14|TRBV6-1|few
TGTGCCAGCAGTGGCCACTCGGTAATAGATCTAGTCGCCTTT
CASSGHSVIDLVAF
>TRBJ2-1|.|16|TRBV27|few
TGTGCCAGCAGTCGAAACCCGGGACATTACTACAATGAGCAGTTCTTC
CASSRNPGHYYNEQFF
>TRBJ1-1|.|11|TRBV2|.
TGTGCCAGCAGCGTGAGACAAGAAGCTTTCTTT
CASSVRQEAFF
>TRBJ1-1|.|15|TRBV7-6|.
TGTGCCAGCAGCTTAGAGGTGGGGTATCTAACTGAAGCTTTCTTT
CASSLEVGYLTEAFF
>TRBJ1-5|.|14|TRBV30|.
TGTGCCTGGAGTGGAGACAGCCCCAATCAGCCCCAGCATTTT
CAWSGDSPNQPQHF
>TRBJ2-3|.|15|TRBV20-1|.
TGCAGTGCTAGTAGGAGCGGTCGGGGAACAGATACGCAGTATTTT
CSASRSGRGTDTQYF
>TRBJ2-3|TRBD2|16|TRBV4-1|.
TGCGCCAGCAGAGGGGCTAGCGCGGGGGGTAGAGATACGCAGTATTTT
CASRGASAGGRDTQYF
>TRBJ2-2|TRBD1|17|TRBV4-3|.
TGCGCCAGCAGCCAAGTTCGCTGGGACAGGGGAACCGGGGAGCTGTTTTTT
CASSQVRWDRGTGELFF
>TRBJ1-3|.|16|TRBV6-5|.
TGTGCCAGCAGTTACGGGTCCACAGTCTCTGGAAACACCATATATTTT
CASSYGSTVSGNTIYF
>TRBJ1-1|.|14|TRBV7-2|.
TGTGCCAGCAGGCCTCGGAAATCTAACACTGAAGCTTTCTTT
CASRPRKSNTEAFF